Below are 3 T cell receptor beta chains sequenced from a single sample in a study of blood T cell repertoires in COVID-19. Data came from immunoSEQ multiplex PCR; TCRdb stores just in-frame clones and leaves some out. This table has roughly 140,000 clones, around 83% appearing once. Sample: PBMCs or T cells enriched from blood (not recorded which). All receptors derive from a woman aged 45-59 years who had been exposed to COVID-19.

The CDR3 DNA sequence: TGTGCCAGCAGTTACGCTGACAGGGTCAATCAGCCCCAGCATTTT. It is translated as CASSYADRVNQPQHF. V and J are TRBV6-2 or TRBV6-3 and TRBJ1-5; 7 positions agree with TRBD1. Germline values: CDR1 MNHEY, CDR2 SVGEGT. The CDR3 contains 15 residues. Trimming at V came to 2 bases and at J to 3 bases, leaving 4 bases not matched to a gene.

This chain joins TRBV12-3 or TRBV12-4 and TRBJ1-5, with 8 bases matching TRBD1. The V gene end was trimmed by 6 bases and the J gene end by 5 bases; junction bases not matched to a gene: 3. The length of the CDR3 is 13 residues. CDR3 bases: TGTGCCAGCAGCTCGGACAGGGATCAGCCCCAGCATTTT. Its protein product is CASSSDRDQPQHF.

DNA for the CDR3: TGTGCCAGCACCGGGGGGTCCTCCTACGAGCAGTACTTC. This codes for CASTGGSSYEQYF. The chain recombines TRBV6-5 with TRBJ2-7; TRBD2 matches 7 bases. There are 13 residues in the CDR3. V was pared by 7 bases and J by 0 bases, with 3 bases of the junction left unmatched. The germline gives CDR1 MNHEY, CDR2 SVGAGI.